This T cell receptor beta chain emerged from a study of neurological immune-mediated disorders. The CDR3 loop spans 15 amino acids. Germline trimming cut 6 bases from V and 5 bases from J; bases unmatched to any gene: 10. CDR1 and CDR2 (germline): DFQATT, SNEGSKA (reference sequence). The unsorted libraries originated from 2 million PBMCs that had been stored at -80 C. By 5'RACE with 10-nucleotide random UMIs, the cDNA was made. The output of every sequencing run exceeded 190 million TCR-beta sequences, derived from 15-18 subjects. TCRdb reprocessed the 5' RACE reads with MiXCR, giving one entry per CDR3 protein. Of tens of thousands of distinct CDR3 sequences in the sample, roughly 7% were seen once. This clonotype was recorded at least ten times.

The sequence derives from a woman in her forties in good health. This chain connects TRBV20-1 to TRBJ2-3, with 11 bases aligning to TRBD2. The sequenced material came from PBMCs. The CDR3 DNA is TGCAGTGCCCTTAGCGGGAGGGCCCGTGTAGATACGCAGTATTTT. Translation gives CSALSGRARVDTQYF.